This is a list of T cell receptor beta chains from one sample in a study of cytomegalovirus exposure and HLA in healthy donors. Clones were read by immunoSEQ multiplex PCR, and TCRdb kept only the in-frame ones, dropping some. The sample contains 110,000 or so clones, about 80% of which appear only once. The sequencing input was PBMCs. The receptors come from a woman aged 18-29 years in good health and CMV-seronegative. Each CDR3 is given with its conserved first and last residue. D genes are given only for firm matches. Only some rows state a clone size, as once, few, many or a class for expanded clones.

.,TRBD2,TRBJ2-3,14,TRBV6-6,TGTGCCAGCAACTTACGGGGGGACACAGATACGCAGTATTTT,CASNLRGDTDTQYF
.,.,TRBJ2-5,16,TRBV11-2,TGTGCCAGCAGCTTACTCCCACGTGAGCTAAAAGAGACCCAGTACTTC,CASSLLPRELKETQYF
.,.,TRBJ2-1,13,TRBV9,TGTGCCAGCAGCGTAGCTACGAGCAATGAGCAGTTCTTC,CASSVATSNEQFF
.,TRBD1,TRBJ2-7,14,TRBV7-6,TGTGCCAGCAGCTCCCGGGACAGTACCTACGAGCAGTACTTC,CASSSRDSTYEQYF
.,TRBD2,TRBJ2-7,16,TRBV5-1,TGCGCCAGCAGCTTGCGACAGCCGGGGGGCTCCTACGAGCAGTACTTC,CASSLRQPGGSYEQYF
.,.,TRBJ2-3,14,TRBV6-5,TGTGCCAGCAGTTACGGGGGGTACACAGATACGCAGTATTTT,CASSYGGYTDTQYF
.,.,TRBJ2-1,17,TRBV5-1,TGCGCCAGCAAGGCTCGGCCGGGAGACCGTGGGTACAATGAGCAGTTCTTC,CASKARPGDRGYNEQFF
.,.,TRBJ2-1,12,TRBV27,TGTGCCAGCACCGACGGGGGAACTATACGGTTCTTC,CASTDGGTIRFF
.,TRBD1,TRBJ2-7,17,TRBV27,TGTGCCAGCAGCCCACCGCCGGGTAGACAGGGGCCCTACGAGCAGTACTTC,CASSPPPGRQGPYEQYF
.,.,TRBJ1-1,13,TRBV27,TGTGCCAGCAGCCGAACCCCCAGGTTTCCAGCTTTCTTT,CASSRTPRFPAFF
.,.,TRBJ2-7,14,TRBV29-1,TGCAGCGTCCTAGACAGGAGGCCCGACGACGAGCAGTACTTC,CSVLDRRPDDEQYF
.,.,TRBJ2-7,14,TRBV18,TGTGCCAGCTCACCTCCTCACCGGTCCTACGAGCAGTACTTC,CASSPPHRSYEQYF
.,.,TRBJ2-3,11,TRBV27,TGTGCCAGCAGCCTCAGGGGTACGCAGTATTTT,CASSLRGTQYF
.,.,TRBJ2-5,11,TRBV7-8,TGTGCCAGCAGCTTCACTGAGACCCAGTACTTC,CASSFTETQYF
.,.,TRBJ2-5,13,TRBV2,TGTGCCAGCAGTGATATCGGGATGGAGACCCAGTACTTC,CASSDIGMETQYF
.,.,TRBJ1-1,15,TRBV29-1,TGCAGCCTTTCAGATTCGGGGGGCGCGCGGACTGAAGCTTTCTTT,CSLSDSGGARTEAFF
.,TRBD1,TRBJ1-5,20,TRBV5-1,TGCGCCAGCAGCTCGGGCTGGACAGGGGTGAGGTCAGACAGCAATCAGCCCCAGCATTTT,CASSSGWTGVRSDSNQPQHF
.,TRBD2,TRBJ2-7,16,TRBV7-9,TGTGCCAGCAGCTTAGCGGGCGGGAGGGCGTCCTACGAGCAGTACTTC,CASSLAGGRASYEQYF
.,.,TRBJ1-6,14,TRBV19,TGTGCCAGTAGTATACAGGCTAATAATTCACCCCTCCACTTT,CASSIQANNSPLHF
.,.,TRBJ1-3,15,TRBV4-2,TGTGCCAGCAGCCAAGGGACAGCCTCTGGAAACACCATATATTTT,CASSQGTASGNTIYF
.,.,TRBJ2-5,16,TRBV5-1,TGCGCCAGCAGCTTGGCAATCGGGGGTCCGCAAGAGACCCAGTACTTC,CASSLAIGGPQETQYF
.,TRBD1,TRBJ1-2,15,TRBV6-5,TGTGCCAGCAGTCGTTCGGGACAGGGGTCCTATGGCTACACCTTC,CASSRSGQGSYGYTF
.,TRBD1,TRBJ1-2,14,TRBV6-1,TGTGCCAGCAGTGAAGAGGGGGCAAACTATGGCTACACCTTC,CASSEEGANYGYTF
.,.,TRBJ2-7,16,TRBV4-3,TGCGCCAGCAGCCAAGATCAAAGGGGATCCTCCTACGAGCAGTACTTC,CASSQDQRGSSYEQYF
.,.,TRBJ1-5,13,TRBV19,TGTGCCAGTAGTAGTTTTAGAAATCAGCCCCAGCATTTT,CASSSFRNQPQHF
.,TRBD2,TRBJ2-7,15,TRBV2,TGTGCCAGCAGAACCAGGCTAGCGGGGCGCTACGAGCAGTACTTC,CASRTRLAGRYEQYF
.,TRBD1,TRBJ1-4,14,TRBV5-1,TGCGCCAGCAGTTCACAGGGGAGGAGTGAAAAACTGTTTTTT,CASSSQGRSEKLFF
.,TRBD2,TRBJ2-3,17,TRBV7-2,TGTGCCAGCAGCTCTCGGACTAGCGGGGGGCACACAGATACGCAGTATTTT,CASSSRTSGGHTDTQYF
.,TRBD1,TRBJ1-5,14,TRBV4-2,TGTGCCAGCAGCCAAGCCACAGGGGTTCAGCCCCAGCATTTT,CASSQATGVQPQHF
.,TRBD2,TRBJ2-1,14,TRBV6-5,TGTGCCAGCACGAGAGCGGGAGGCTACAATGAGCAGTTCTTC,CASTRAGGYNEQFF
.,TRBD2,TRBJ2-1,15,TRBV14,TGTGCCAGCAGCCCGGGACTAGCGGGAGGTTATGAGCAGTTCTTC,CASSPGLAGGYEQFF
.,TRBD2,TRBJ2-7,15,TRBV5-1,TGCGCCAGCAGCACGTCAACCGGGAGGTCCTACGAGCAGTACTTC,CASSTSTGRSYEQYF
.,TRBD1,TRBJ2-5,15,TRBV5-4,TGTGCCAGCAGTCATGGCGCCGACAGGGTTGAGACCCAGTACTTC,CASSHGADRVETQYF
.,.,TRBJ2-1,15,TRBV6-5,TGTGCCAGCAGTTACACTCGAGGGAAAGAGAATGAGCAGTTCTTC,CASSYTRGKENEQFF
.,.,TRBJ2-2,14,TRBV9,TGTGCCAGCAGCGTAGCTACTGTGGCCGGGGAGCTGTTTTTT,CASSVATVAGELFF
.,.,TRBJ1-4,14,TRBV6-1,TGTGCCAGCAGCCTCCGGGACATTAATGAAAAACTGTTTTTT,CASSLRDINEKLFF
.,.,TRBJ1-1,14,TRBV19,TGTGCCAGTACCCCCGGCTGGGTAGGAGCTGAAGCTTTCTTT,CASTPGWVGAEAFF
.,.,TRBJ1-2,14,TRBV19,TGTGCCAGTAGTATTCGGGACTCCTCTTATGGCTACACCTTC,CASSIRDSSYGYTF
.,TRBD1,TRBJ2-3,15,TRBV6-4,TGTGCCAGCAGCGAGGGGGCCTCTAGCACAGATACGCAGTATTTT,CASSEGASSTDTQYF
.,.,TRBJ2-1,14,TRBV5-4,TGTGCCAGCAGCTTACAGGGAACCTACAATGAGCAGTTCTTC,CASSLQGTYNEQFF
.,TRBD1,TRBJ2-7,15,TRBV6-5,TGTGCCAGCAGTCTCCGGGACAGGGGCCCCTACGAGCAGTACTTC,CASSLRDRGPYEQYF
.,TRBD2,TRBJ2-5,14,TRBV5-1,TGCGCCAGCAGCACCCTAGCGGGAACAGAGACCCAGTACTTC,CASSTLAGTETQYF
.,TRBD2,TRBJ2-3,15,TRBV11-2,TGTGCCAGCAGTTTAAAAGCGGGGCGCACAGATACGCAGTATTTT,CASSLKAGRTDTQYF
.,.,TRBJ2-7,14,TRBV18,TGTGCCAGCTCACCACCGGGCTTGGAAGGCGAGCAGTACTTC,CASSPPGLEGEQYF
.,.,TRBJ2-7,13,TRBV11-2,TGTGCCAGCAGCTTGGGACTTATTTACGAGCAGTACTTC,CASSLGLIYEQYF
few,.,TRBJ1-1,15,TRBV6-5,TGTGCCAGCAGTTACTCAGGACGCCCCGGGACATCGGCTTTCTTT,CASSYSGRPGTSAFF
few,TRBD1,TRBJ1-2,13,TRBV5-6,TGTGCCAGCAGCTCATATGACAGGGTTGGCTACACCTTC,CASSSYDRVGYTF
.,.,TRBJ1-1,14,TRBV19,TGTGCCAGTAGAACTGAAAGAGTGAACACTGAAGCTTTCTTT,CASRTERVNTEAFF
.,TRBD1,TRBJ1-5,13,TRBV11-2,TGTGCCAGCAGGGGGGGACAGGGGTTCCCCCAGCATTTT,CASRGGQGFPQHF
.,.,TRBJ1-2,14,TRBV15,TGTGCCACCAGCGGCTCCAGGGCTAACTATGGCTACACCTTC,CATSGSRANYGYTF
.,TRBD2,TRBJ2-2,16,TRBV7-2,TGTGCCAGCAGTCGAGGGACTAGCGGTTACACCGGGGAGCTGTTTTTT,CASSRGTSGYTGELFF
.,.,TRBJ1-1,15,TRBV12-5,TGTGCTAGTGGTTTGTTTACCGACGGGGGCACTGAAGCTTTCTTT,CASGLFTDGGTEAFF
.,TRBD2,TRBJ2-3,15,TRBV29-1,TGCAGCGTTGAAGTGACTAGCGGAGGCACAGATACGCAGTATTTT,CSVEVTSGGTDTQYF
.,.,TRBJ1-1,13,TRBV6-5,TGTGCCAGCAGCGCGGAGTGGCATACTGAAGCTTTCTTT,CASSAEWHTEAFF
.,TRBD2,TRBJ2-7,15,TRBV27,TGTGCCAGCAGTTTAGGGGCTAGCGGGTTCTACGAGCAGTACTTC,CASSLGASGFYEQYF